Following are 30 T cell receptor beta chains from one sample sequenced in a study of blood T cells in healthy people across ages. The second PCR ran about 6 to 12 cycles with a sample-barcoded 5' primer and J-beta primers. TCRdb independently ran MiXCR on the 5' RACE reads; one entry per CDR3 protein. This table has around 750,000 distinct CDR3 sequences, 53% appearing once. Sequences were obtained from blood. These receptors were collected from an elderly man in good health.

The chain joins TRBV28 to TRBJ2-7; D possibly matches TRBD1 or TRBD2 (5 bases each). The last part of the DNA fits TRBJ2-5 better; the J call may be wrong. Germline V lookup: CDR1 MDHEN, CDR2 SYDVKM. The CDR3 covers 12 residues. The CDR3 protein is CASSPGAKTQYF. For the CDR3, the DNA is TGTGCCAGCAGCCCCGGGGCGAAGACCCAGTACTTC.

This clonotype was seen only a few times. V usage is TRBV7-3 and J usage is TRBJ2-7; D is undetermined. Trimming shortened V by 1 base and J by 4 bases, and 8 bases separated the two germline ends. The V gene's germline CDR1 is SGHTA and CDR2 FQGTGA. The CDR3 spans 13 residues. DNA for the CDR3: TGTGCCAGCAGCTTAATCTCCGGTTACGAGCAGTACTTC. Amino acid sequence: CASSLISGYEQYF.

V usage is TRBV5-1 and J usage is TRBJ1-2; D is ambiguous. The germline V and J ends were trimmed by 2 bases and 8 bases, with 16 bases remaining between them. There are 14 residues in the CDR3. Germline CDR1 is SGHRS and CDR2 is YFSETQ. The CDR3 bases are TGCGCCAGCAGCTTTGGGCTGGATCCGAGGGGCTACACCTTC. Its translation is CASSFGLDPRGYTF.

This clonotype was found many times. J is TRBJ2-1 and V is TRBV24-1; D gene uncertain. Trimming left V 3 bases short and J 1 base short, with 15 bases between. This CDR3 spans 17 amino acids. Germline CDR1 and CDR2: KGHDR and SFDVKD. This chain's CDR3 is CATSDDRVLRSYNEQFF. The DNA of the CDR3 is TGTGCCACCAGTGATGACCGGGTACTGAGGTCCTACAATGAGCAGTTCTTC.

The DNA of the CDR3 is TGTGCCAGCAGTCTCTACACCGGGACGGGGCACGATGAGCAGTTCTTC. This encodes CASSLYTGTGHDEQFF. This sequence joins TRBV12-3 or TRBV12-4 and TRBJ2-1; possibly TRBD1 or TRBD2 for D (5 bases each). The V gene lost 5 bases and the J gene lost 8 bases, with 22 bases spanning the gap. The CDR3 extends over 16 amino acids.

The V gene is TRBV29-1, the J gene TRBJ2-5; D remains unclear. V gave up 1 base and J gave up 0 bases, with 6 bases separating them. The CDR3 runs to 13 residues. Looked up from germline, CDR1 is SQVTM and CDR2 is ANQGSEA. CDR3 nucleotide sequence: TGCAGCGTTGAAGGTCAGCACCAAGAGACCCAGTACTTC. As protein: CSVEGQHQETQYF.

In its sample, this clonotype was seen once. J is TRBJ2-3 and V is TRBV3-1; 7 bases line up with TRBD2. This CDR3 region has 15 residues. Germline lookup yields CDR1 LGHDT and CDR2 YNNKEL (reference sequence). V was pared by 1 base and J by 3 bases, with 4 bases of the junction left unmatched. The CDR3 coding sequence is TGTGCCAGCAGCCAAGTGTCTAGCGGAACAGATACGCAGTATTTT. This sequence encodes CASSQVSSGTDTQYF.

The DNA of the CDR3 is TGCAGTGCTAGCCGGGACACCAAAGAGACCCAGTACTTC. Translation: CSASRDTKETQYF. The chain is built from TRBV20-1 and TRBJ2-5; D is possibly TRBD1 (6 bases). The CDR3 covers 13 residues. V was shortened by 3 bases and J by 3 bases, with 11 bases between the two germline ends. Germline V gene data show CDR1 as DFQATT and CDR2 as SNEGSKA (reference sequence).

The genes are TRBV6-4 and TRBJ1-2; D ambiguous. V lost 6 bases and J lost 2, with 13 bases in between. Germline V gives CDR1 MRHNA, CDR2 SNTAGT. The CDR3 consists of 14 residues. The CDR3 DNA is TGTGCCAGCAGACTTTCGGACGGGAACTATGGCTACACCTTC. It translates to CASRLSDGNYGYTF.

The chain couples TRBV28 to TRBJ1-3; a weak D match, TRBD1 (5 bases). Looked up from germline, CDR1 is MDHEN and CDR2 is SYDVKM. V dropped 5 bases and J dropped 0 bases, with 14 bases sitting between them. This CDR3 region has 16 residues. The CDR3 DNA reads as TGTGCCAGCAGTCAAACGAGGACACACTCTGGAAACACCATATATTTT. It specifies CASSQTRTHSGNTIYF.

Only a few counts were recorded for this clonotype. V gene TRBV2 combines with J gene TRBJ1-6, with TRBD1 identical over 9 bases. CDR3 length equals 13 residues. Germline-derived CDR1 and CDR2 are SNHLY and FYNNEI. Trimming at V came to 8 bases and at J to 6 bases, leaving 2 bases not matched to a gene. Here the CDR3 DNA reads TGTGCCAGCGGACAGGGGATTAATTCACCCCTCCACTTT. This translates into CASGQGINSPLHF.

J is TRBJ2-3 and V is TRBV3-1; D possibly uses TRBD1 or TRBD2 (5 bases each). Per the germline V gene, CDR1 is LGHDT and CDR2 is YNNKEL (reference sequence). This CDR3 region has 15 residues. Trimming took 4 bases from V and 6 from J, leaving 17 bases between them. The chain's CDR3 is CASSLGPQAWDTQYF. In nucleotides, the CDR3 is TGTGCCAGCAGCCTGGGACCCCAGGCTTGGGATACGCAGTATTTT.

This chain joins TRBV6-5 and TRBJ2-2; a weak D match, TRBD2 (5 bases). Germline CDR1 is MNHEY and CDR2 is SVGAGI. V lost 2 bases to trimming and J lost 7 bases, with 11 bases between them. The CDR3 loop spans 14 amino acids. CDR3 amino acids: CASSYREFGGELFF. The CDR3 DNA is TGTGCCAGCAGTTACAGGGAGTTTGGCGGGGAGCTGTTTTTT.

There are a few counts of this clonotype. The chain has TRBV14 and TRBJ1-2; a possible D gene is TRBD1 (6 bases). CDR1 is SGHDN and CDR2 is FVKESK in the germline V gene. The CDR3 covers 15 residues. The V and J ends lost 1 base and 4 bases respectively, with 13 bases between them. CDR3 residues: CASSQAGTMFYGYTF. CDR3 nucleotide sequence: TGTGCCAGCAGCCAAGCCGGGACAATGTTCTATGGCTACACCTTC.

V and J are TRBV29-1 and TRBJ1-1, with D unresolved. Germline V gene data show CDR1 as SQVTM and CDR2 as ANQGSEA. This CDR3 is built from 14 residues. V dropped 6 bases and J dropped 2 bases, with 16 bases sitting between them. CDR3 protein: CSVGLLIPNTEAFF. CDR3 nucleotides: TGCAGCGTGGGCTTACTAATCCCCAACACTGAAGCTTTCTTT.

This chain links TRBV12-3 or TRBV12-4 with TRBJ1-2, with 7 nucleotides matching TRBD1. The V segment lost 1 base and the J segment 7 bases; nucleotides outside the gene matches: 3. There are 13 residues in the CDR3. CDR3 loop: CASSLDTGAGYTF. CDR3 in DNA: TGTGCCAGCAGTTTAGATACAGGGGCTGGCTACACCTTC.

This clonotype was recorded at least ten times. This sequence joins TRBV12-3 or TRBV12-4 and TRBJ2-1, with a tentative D call TRBD1 (5 bases). The V end lost 0 bases, the J end lost 6 bases, and 6 bases lay between the germline ends. This CDR3 has 13 residues. The CDR3, as DNA: TGTGCCAGCAGTTTAGCAGGGGCCAATGAGCAGTTCTTC. Protein sequence: CASSLAGANEQFF.

This clonotype has a handful of counts. This chain connects TRBV7-3 to TRBJ2-3; TRBD2 matches 13 bases. The V gene's germline CDR1 is SGHTA and CDR2 FQGTGA. This CDR3 contains 16 residues. V was clipped by 4 bases and J by 2 bases; unmatched bases: 3. For the CDR3, the DNA is TGTGCCAGCAGCTCCGGACTAGCGGGAGTCACAGATACGCAGTATTTT. This translates into CASSSGLAGVTDTQYF. Full variable domain (rest looked up from reference TRBV7-3 and TRBJ2-3): GAGVSQTPSNKVTEKGKYVELRCDPISGHTALYWYRQSLGQGPEFLIYFQGTGAADDSGLPNDRFFAVRPEGSVSTLKIQRTERGDSAVYLCASSSGLAGVTDTQYFGPGTRLTVL.

CDR3 nucleotide sequence: TGTGCCAGCACCAATGTGGGACAGGGTGGCGAGCAGTACTTC. Translating gives CASTNVGQGGEQYF. The chain recombines TRBV28 with TRBJ2-7; 9 bases match TRBD1. The V segment lost 7 bases and the J segment 6 bases; nucleotides outside the gene matches: 10. In germline, CDR1 is MDHEN, CDR2 SYDVKM. The CDR3 consists of 14 residues.

The genes are TRBV14 and TRBJ1-4; no clear D. The germline V and J ends were trimmed by 4 bases and 6 bases, with 12 bases remaining between them. Germline values: CDR1 SGHDN, CDR2 FVKESK. This CDR3 is 14 amino acids long. The CDR3 nucleotides are TGTGCCAGCAGCCCTTCCGGGAACGATGAAAAACTGTTTTTT. Encoded protein: CASSPSGNDEKLFF.

CDR3 residues: CASRGEVGYEQYF. The CDR3 bases are TGTGCCAGCCGTGGAGAGGTGGGATACGAGCAGTACTTC. V usage is TRBV28 and J usage is TRBJ2-4; D is unresolved. The DNA end is a closer match to TRBJ2-7, so the J assignment may be wrong. CDR3 length equals 13 residues. Germline CDR1 and CDR2: MDHEN and SYDVKM.

This chain connects TRBV11-2 to TRBJ2-5, with 10 bases matching TRBD2. This CDR3 spans 15 amino acids. Germline CDR1 and CDR2: SGHAT and FQNNGV. V shed 1 base, J shed 11 bases, and the junction held 10 bases outside the gene matches. The CDR3 spells CASSLALAGDNEQYF. CDR3 sequence (DNA): TGTGCCAGCAGCTTAGCCCTAGCGGGAGACAATGAGCAGTACTTC.

Notes on this clonotype: Relative to the germline gene, one junction end is altered; a read error may explain this. The genes are TRBV5-1 and TRBJ2-7; a possible D gene is TRBD2 (6 bases). This CDR3 contains 16 residues. Germline V gene sequence: CDR1 SGHRS, CDR2 YFSETQ. CDR3 sequence: CASSLRGAASSYERYF. CDR3 coding DNA: TGCGCCAGCAGCTTGCGCGGGGCCGCAAGCTCCTACGAGCGGTACTTC. The full variable domain, with the rest looked up from reference TRBV5-1 and TRBJ2-7, is KAGVTQTPRYLIKTRGQQVTLSCSPISGHRSVSWYQQTPGQGLQFLFEYFSETQRNKGNFPGRFSGRQFSNSRSEMNVSTLELGDSALYLCASSLRGAASSYERYFGPGTRLTVT.

This clonotype was detected a few times. CDR3 bases: TGTGCCATCAGTGAGCGTGGGACAGGTACTGGCGAGCAGTACTTC. Its translation is CAISERGTGTGEQYF. The chain carries TRBV10-3 and TRBJ2-7; 8 nucleotides agree with TRBD1. From germline, CDR1 is ENHRY and CDR2 SYGVKD. This CDR3 region has 15 residues. The V gene end was trimmed by 2 bases and the J gene end by 6 bases; junction bases not matched to a gene: 9.

With respect to this clonotype: At one end the junction does not follow the germline gene, possibly because of a read error. The chain recombines TRBV20-1 with TRBJ2-1; TRBD2 might be the D (5 bases). The CDR3 has 14 residues. Per the germline V gene, CDR1 is DFQATT and CDR2 is SNEGSKA (reference sequence). Written as DNA, the CDR3 is TGCAGTGCCGTCGGACTCCTCTCCTACAATGAGCGGTTCTTC. Encoded protein: CSAVGLLSYNERFF.

The chain employs TRBV28 and TRBJ1-4; tentatively, D is TRBD1 (5 bases). The germline CDR1 and CDR2 sequences are MDHEN and SYDVKM. Trimming stripped 8 bases from V and 7 bases from J, with 17 bases between. The CDR3 is made up of 14 amino acids. DNA for the CDR3: TGTGCCAGCTCCCCCGGGACCCAAATTGAAAAACTGTTTTTT. Protein: CASSPGTQIEKLFF.

This clonotype was detected only a few times. The V and J genes are TRBV29-1 and TRBJ2-1; the match to TRBD1 covers 8 bases. Germline V lookup: CDR1 SQVTM, CDR2 ANQGSEA. With V trimmed by 4 bases and J by 2 bases, 4 bases remained unmatched. The CDR3 consists of 14 residues. The CDR3 loop is CSVVQGETYNEQFF. The CDR3 region has the DNA TGCAGCGTTGTACAGGGGGAAACCTACAATGAGCAGTTCTTC.

The chain carries TRBV20-1 and TRBJ2-3, with a possible D match to TRBD2 (6 bases). The CDR3 loop spans 15 amino acids. V lost 8 bases and J 1 base, leaving 19 bases between the germline ends. Germline V gene data show CDR1 as DFQATT and CDR2 as SNEGSKA (reference sequence). CDR3 protein: CSSNYGEACTDTQYF. In DNA form, the CDR3 reads TGCAGTTCAAACTATGGGGAGGCATGCACAGATACGCAGTATTTT.

DNA for the CDR3: TGCAGTGCTAGAGATCCGGTAGTCTACGAGCAGTACTTC. The encoded protein is CSARDPVVYEQYF. The chain combines TRBV20-1 with TRBJ2-7; D is uncertain. V dropped 0 bases and J dropped 3 bases, with 9 bases sitting between them. The CDR3 sequence is 13 residues long. From germline, CDR1 is DFQATT and CDR2 SNEGSKA (reference sequence).

The gene calls are TRBV14 and TRBJ2-5; D may be TRBD2 (6 bases). Germline V lookup: CDR1 SGHDN, CDR2 FVKESK. The CDR3 runs to 13 residues. Trimming cost V 0 bases and J 11 bases, with 13 bases left between them. The CDR3 DNA reads as TGTGCCAGCAGCCAAGATCGGTGGGGGGAGCAGTACTTC. This encodes CASSQDRWGEQYF.